Reported below is one TCR beta chain. The antigen is unknown. The authors ran a second PCR of 7 to 11 cycles using a sample-barcoded 5' primer and a J-beta primer mix. TCRdb re-derived calls from the 5' RACE reads in MiXCR, one entry per CDR3 protein. The sample records about 800,000 distinct CDR3 sequences, 58% being singletons. Total RNA extracted from each sample amounted to at least 6 micrograms. This specimen comes from a study of blood T cells in healthy people across ages. Study-wide results and limits: PBMC samples, being unsorted, prevented any conclusive comparison of naive and antigen-experienced cells. Whereas aged donors had fewer naive CD4+ cells, long-lived donors had more of them and higher diversity.

CDR1 and CDR2 (germline): DFQATT, SNEGSKA (reference sequence). The CDR3 sequence is 11 residues long. The sample consisted of blood. The chain recombines TRBV20-1 with TRBJ2-5, with no clear D. The J call could be wrong; TRBJ2-7 is a better fit for the DNA end. The receptor was isolated from a man aged 25-45 years in good health. The CDR3, as DNA: TGCAGTGCTAGAGATTGGGTCGAGCAGTACTTC. As protein: CSARDWVEQYF.